Given below is one T cell receptor beta chain in context. Authors' analysis steps: Amplification of reference gene primers provided the estimated nucleated cell counts. Profiling relied on immunoSEQ multiplex PCR, and the TCRdb table lists in-frame clones only, not all of them. V and J calls and clone size follow that table, whereas D and trimming were derived from the DNA. The sample carries approximately 300,000 clones, 70% to 90% recorded once. The CDR3 contains 13 residues. V lost 3 bases and J lost 7, with 16 bases in between. Germline-derived CDR1 and CDR2 are SQVTM and ANQGSEA. The data are from a study of blood T cell repertoires in COVID-19. For the study at large: Spain, Italy and the United States supplied samples that represented acute and convalescent COVID-19.

The sequenced sample was peripheral blood. The chain uses TRBV29-1 and TRBJ2-7; D is possibly TRBD1 (5 bases). The sequence came from a woman between 45 and 65 years old with active or convalescent COVID-19. In DNA form, the CDR3 reads TGCAGCGTTGAGTTGGCAGGGTTGGTGGAGCAGTACTTC. This gives the protein CSVELAGLVEQYF.